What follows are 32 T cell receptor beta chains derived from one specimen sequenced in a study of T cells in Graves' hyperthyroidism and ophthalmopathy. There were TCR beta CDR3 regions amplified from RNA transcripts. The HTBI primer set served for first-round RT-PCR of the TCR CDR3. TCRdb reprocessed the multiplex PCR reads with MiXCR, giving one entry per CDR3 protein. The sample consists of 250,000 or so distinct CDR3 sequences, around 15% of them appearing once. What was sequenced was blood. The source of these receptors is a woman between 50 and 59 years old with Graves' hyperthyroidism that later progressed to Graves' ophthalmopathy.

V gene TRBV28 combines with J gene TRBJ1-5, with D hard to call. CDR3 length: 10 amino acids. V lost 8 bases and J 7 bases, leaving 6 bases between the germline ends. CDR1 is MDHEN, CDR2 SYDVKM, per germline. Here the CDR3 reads CASCGQPQHF. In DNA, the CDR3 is TGTGCCAGCTGTGGACAGCCCCAGCATTTT. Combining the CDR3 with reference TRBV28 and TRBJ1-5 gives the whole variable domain DVKVTQSSRYLVKRTGEKVFLECVQDMDHENMFWYRQDPGLGLRLIYFSYDVKMKEKGDIPEGYSVSREKKERFSLILESASTNQTSMYLCASCGQPQHFGDGTRLSIL.

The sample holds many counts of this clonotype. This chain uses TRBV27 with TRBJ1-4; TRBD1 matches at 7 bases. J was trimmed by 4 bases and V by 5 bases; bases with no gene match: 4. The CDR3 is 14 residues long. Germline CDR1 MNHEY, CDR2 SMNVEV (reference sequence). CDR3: CASSIGTVNEKLFF. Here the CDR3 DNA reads TGTGCCAGCAGTATCGGGACAGTTAATGAAAAACTGTTTTTT.

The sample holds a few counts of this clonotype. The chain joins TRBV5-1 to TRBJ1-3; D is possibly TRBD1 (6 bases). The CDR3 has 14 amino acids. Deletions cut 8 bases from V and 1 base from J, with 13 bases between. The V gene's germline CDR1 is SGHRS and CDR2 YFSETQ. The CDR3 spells CASTSGASGNTIYF. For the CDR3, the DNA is TGCGCCAGTACCTCAGGGGCATCTGGAAACACCATATATTTT.

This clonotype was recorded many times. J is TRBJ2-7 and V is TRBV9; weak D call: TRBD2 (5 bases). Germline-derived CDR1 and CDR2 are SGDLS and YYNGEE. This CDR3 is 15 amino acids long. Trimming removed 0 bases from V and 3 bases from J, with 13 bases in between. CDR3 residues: CASSVGGGRGYEQYF. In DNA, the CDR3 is TGTGCCAGCAGCGTAGGTGGAGGTCGGGGCTACGAGCAGTACTTC.

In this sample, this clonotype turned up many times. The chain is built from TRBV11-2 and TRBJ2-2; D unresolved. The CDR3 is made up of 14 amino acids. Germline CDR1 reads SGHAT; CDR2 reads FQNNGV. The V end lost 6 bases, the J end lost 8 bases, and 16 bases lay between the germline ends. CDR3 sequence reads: CASSGMISAGELFF. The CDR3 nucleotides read TGTGCCAGCAGTGGGATGATCAGCGCTGGGGAGCTGTTTTTT.

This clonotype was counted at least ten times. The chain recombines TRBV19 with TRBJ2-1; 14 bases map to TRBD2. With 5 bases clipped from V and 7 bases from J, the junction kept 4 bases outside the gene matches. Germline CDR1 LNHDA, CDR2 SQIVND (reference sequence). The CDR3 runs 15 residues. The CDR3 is CASSYGTSGSNEQFF. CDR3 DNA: TGTGCCAGTAGTTACGGGACTAGCGGGAGTAATGAGCAGTTCTTC.

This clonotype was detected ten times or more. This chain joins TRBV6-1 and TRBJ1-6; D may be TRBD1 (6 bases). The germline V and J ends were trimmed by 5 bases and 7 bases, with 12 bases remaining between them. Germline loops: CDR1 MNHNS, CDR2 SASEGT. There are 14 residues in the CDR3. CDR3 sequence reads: CASSPGVRNSPLHF. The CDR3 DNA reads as TGTGCCAGCAGTCCAGGGGTTCGGAATTCACCCCTCCACTTT.

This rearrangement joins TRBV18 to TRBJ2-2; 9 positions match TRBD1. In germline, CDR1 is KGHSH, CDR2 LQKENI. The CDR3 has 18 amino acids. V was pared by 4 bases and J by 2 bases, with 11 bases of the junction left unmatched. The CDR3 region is CASSQPGTGTHNTGELFF. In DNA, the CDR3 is TGTGCCAGCTCACAACCCGGGACAGGGACCCACAACACCGGGGAGCTGTTTTTT. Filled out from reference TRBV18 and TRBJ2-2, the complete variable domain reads NAGVMQNPRHLVRRRGQEARLRCSPMKGHSHVYWYRQLPEEGLKFMVYLQKENIIDESGMPKERFSAEFPKEGPSILRIQQVVRGDSAAYFCASSQPGTGTHNTGELFFGEGSRLTVL.

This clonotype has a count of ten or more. The CDR3 bases are TGTGCCAGCAGGGGACTTAGGAAAGCCTACGAGCAGTACTTC. This translates into CASRGLRKAYEQYF. The gene calls are TRBV2 and TRBJ2-7; tentative D call: TRBD2 (6 bases). The ends were cut back, 6 bases at V and 2 bases at J, with 14 bases in the middle. The CDR3 spans 14 residues. Germline CDR1 SNHLY, CDR2 FYNNEI.

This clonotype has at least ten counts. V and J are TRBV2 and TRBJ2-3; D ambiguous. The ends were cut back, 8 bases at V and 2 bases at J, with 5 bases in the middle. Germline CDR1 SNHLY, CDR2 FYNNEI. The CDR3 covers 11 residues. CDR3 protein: CASQITDTQYF. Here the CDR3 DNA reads TGTGCCAGCCAGATCACAGATACGCAGTATTTT.

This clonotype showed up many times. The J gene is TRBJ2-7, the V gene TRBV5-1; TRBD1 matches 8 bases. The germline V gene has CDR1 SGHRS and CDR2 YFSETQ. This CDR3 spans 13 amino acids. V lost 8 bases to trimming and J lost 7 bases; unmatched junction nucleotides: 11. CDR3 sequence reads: CASSRQGASEQYF. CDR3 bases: TGCGCCAGTTCGAGGCAGGGGGCAAGTGAGCAGTACTTC.

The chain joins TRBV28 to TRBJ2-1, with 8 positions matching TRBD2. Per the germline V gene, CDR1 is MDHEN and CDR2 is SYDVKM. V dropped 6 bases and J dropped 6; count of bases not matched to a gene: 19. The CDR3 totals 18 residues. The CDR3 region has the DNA TGTGCCAGCAGGCGACGCCTGTCTAGCGGGCACCCCTCCAATGAGCAGTTCTTC. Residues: CASRRRLSSGHPSNEQFF.

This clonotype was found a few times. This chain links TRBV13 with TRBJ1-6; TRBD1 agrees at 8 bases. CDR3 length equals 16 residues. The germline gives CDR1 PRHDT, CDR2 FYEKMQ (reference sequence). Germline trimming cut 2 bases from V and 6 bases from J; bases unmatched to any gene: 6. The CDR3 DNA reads TGTGCCAGCAGCTTAAGGGCAGGGGGCGGTAATTCACCCCTCCACTTT. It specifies CASSLRAGGGNSPLHF.

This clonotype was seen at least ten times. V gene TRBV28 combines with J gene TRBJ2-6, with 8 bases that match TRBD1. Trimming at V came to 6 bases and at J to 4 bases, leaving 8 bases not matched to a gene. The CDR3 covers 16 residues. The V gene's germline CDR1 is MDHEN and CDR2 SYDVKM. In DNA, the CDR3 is TGTGCCAGCAGGACAGGGGACCCTCCGGGGGCCAACGTCCTGACTTTC. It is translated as CASRTGDPPGANVLTF.

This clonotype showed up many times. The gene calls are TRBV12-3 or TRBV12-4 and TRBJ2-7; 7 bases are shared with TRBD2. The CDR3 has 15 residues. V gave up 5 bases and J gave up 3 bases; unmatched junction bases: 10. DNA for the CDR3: TGTGCCAGCAGTCCCATAGCGGGCGGTAACTACGAGCAGTACTTC. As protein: CASSPIAGGNYEQYF.

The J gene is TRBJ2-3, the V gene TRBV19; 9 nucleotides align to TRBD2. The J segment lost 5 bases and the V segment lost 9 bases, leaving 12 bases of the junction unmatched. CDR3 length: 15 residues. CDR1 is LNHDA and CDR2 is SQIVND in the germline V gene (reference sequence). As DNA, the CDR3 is TGTGCCAGCAGATATAGCGGGAGTACTCTAGATACGCAGTATTTT. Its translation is CASRYSGSTLDTQYF. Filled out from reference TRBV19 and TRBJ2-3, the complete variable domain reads DGGITQSPKYLFRKEGQNVTLSCEQNLNHDAMYWYRQDPGQGLRLIYYSQIVNDFQKGDIAEGYSVSREKKESFPLTVTSAQKNPTAFYLCASRYSGSTLDTQYFGPGTRLTVL.

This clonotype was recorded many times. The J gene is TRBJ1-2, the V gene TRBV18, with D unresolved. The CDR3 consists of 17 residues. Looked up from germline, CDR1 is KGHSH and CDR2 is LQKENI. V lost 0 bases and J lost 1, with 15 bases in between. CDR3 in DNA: TGTGCCAGCTCACCACCGGGTGGAAGTCGAATTAACTATGGCTACACCTTC. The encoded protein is CASSPPGGSRINYGYTF.

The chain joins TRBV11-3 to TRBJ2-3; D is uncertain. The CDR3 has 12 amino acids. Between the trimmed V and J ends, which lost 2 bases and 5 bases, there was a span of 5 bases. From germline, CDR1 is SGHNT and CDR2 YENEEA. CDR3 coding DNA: TGTGCCAGCAGCTTAAATCAAGATACGCAGTATTTT. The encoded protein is CASSLNQDTQYF.

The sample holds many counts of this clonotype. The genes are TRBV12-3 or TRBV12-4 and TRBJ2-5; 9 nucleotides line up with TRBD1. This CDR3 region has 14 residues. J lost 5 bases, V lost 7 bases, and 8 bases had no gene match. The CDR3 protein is CASTDTGGRETQYF. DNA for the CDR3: TGTGCCAGCACCGATACAGGGGGCCGGGAGACCCAGTACTTC.

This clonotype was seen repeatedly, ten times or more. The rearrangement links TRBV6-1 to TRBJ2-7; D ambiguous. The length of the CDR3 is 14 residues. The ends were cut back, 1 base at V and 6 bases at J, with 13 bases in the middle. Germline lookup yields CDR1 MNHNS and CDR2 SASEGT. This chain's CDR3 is CASSEGPIRGEQYF. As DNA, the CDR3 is TGTGCCAGCAGTGAAGGGCCCATACGAGGCGAGCAGTACTTC.

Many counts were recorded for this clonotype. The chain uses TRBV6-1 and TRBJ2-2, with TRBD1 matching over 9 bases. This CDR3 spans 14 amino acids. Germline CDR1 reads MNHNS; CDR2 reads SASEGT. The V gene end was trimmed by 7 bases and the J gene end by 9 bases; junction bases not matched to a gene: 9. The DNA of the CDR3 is TGTGCCAGCACCTGGACAGGGGCGCCTAGGGAGCTGTTTTTT. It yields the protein CASTWTGAPRELFF.

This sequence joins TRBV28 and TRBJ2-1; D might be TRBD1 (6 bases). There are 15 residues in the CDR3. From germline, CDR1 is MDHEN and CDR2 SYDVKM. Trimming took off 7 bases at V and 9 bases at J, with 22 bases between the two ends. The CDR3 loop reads CASIQGLGTLGEQFF. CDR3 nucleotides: TGTGCCAGCATTCAGGGGCTCGGGACCCTTGGTGAGCAGTTCTTC.

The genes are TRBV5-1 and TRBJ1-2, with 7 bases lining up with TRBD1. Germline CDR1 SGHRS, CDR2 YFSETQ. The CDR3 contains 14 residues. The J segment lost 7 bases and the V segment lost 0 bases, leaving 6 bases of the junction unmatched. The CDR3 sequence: CASSLAGGESGYTF. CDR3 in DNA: TGCGCCAGCAGCTTGGCAGGGGGTGAAAGTGGCTACACCTTC.

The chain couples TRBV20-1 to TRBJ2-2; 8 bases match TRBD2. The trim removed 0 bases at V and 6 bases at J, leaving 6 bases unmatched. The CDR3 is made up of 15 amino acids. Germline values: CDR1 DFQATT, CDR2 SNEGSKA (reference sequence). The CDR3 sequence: CSARDSGVGAGELFF. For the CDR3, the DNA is TGCAGTGCTAGAGATAGCGGGGTGGGGGCCGGGGAGCTGTTTTTT.

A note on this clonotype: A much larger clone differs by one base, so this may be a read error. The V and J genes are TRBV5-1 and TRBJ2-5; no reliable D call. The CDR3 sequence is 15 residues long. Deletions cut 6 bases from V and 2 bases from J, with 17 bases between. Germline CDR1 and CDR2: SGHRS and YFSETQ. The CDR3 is CASTQRTGTQETQYF. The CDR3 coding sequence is TGCGCCAGCACCCAGAGGACGGGCACACAAGAGACCCAGTACTTC.

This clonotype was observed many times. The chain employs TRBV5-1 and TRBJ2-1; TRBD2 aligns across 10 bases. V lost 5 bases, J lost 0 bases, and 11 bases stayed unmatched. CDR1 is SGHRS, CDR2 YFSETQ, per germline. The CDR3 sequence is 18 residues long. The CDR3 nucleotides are TGCGCCAGCAGTTTCCCTTCTAGCGGGAGCCACTCCTACAATGAGCAGTTCTTC. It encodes CASSFPSSGSHSYNEQFF.

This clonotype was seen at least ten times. The DNA of the CDR3 is TGCAGTGCTAGAGACCGAGGACATAACTCCTACAATGAGCAGTTCTTC. As protein: CSARDRGHNSYNEQFF. The V and J genes are TRBV20-1 and TRBJ2-1; tentative D call: TRBD1 (5 bases). Germline CDR1 is DFQATT and CDR2 is SNEGSKA (reference sequence). V gave up 0 bases and J gave up 0 bases, with 12 bases separating them. The CDR3 covers 16 residues.

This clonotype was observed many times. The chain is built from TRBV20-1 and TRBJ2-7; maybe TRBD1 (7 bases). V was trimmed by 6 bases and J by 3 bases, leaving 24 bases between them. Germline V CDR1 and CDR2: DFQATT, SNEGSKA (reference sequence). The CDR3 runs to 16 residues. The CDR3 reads CSAKGARGANYYEQYF. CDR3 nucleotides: TGCAGTGCCAAGGGGGCAAGGGGGGCAAATTACTACGAGCAGTACTTC.

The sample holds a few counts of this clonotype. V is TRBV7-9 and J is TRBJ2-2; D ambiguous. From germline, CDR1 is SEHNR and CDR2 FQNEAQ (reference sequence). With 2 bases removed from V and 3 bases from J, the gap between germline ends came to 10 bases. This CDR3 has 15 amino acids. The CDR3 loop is CASSLKGGDTGELFF. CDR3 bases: TGTGCCAGCAGCTTAAAGGGTGGGGACACCGGGGAGCTGTTTTTT.

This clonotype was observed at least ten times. CDR3 bases: TGTGCCAGCAGGTCTCCCGGGCGCCGAGTGGCTGAAGCTTTCTTT. It translates to CASRSPGRRVAEAFF. The J gene is TRBJ1-1, the V gene TRBV28; D unclear. Trimming pared 6 bases from V and 6 bases from J, leaving 20 bases between. The germline V gene has CDR1 MDHEN and CDR2 SYDVKM. This CDR3 region has 15 residues.

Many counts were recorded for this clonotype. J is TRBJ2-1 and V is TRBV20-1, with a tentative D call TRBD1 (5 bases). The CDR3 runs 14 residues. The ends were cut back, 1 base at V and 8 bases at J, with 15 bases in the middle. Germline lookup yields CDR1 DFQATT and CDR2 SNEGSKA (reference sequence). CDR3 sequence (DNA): TGCAGTGCTAGAGTTCGAGCCCTAGGGGATGAGCAGTTCTTC. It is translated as CSARVRALGDEQFF.

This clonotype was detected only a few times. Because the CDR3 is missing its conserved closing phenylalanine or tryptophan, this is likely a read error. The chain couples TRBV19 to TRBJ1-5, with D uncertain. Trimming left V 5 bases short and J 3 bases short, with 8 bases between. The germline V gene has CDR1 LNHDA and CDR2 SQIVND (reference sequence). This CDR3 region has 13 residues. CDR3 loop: CASSGTDNQPQHL. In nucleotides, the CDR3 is TGTGCCAGTAGTGGCACAGACAATCAGCCCCAGCATTTG.